This T cell receptor (beta chain) comes out of a study of blood T cell repertoires in COVID-19. Overall study context: Material from acute and convalescent COVID-19 was sourced from the United States, Italy and Spain.

Germline CDR1 MNHEY, CDR2 SMNVEV (reference sequence). With 3 bases clipped from V and 2 bases from J, the junction kept 4 bases outside the gene matches. The CDR3 sequence is 14 residues long. The data were produced by immunoSEQ multiplex PCR, yet TCRdb's version contains in-frame clones alone and is incomplete. The top ten clones hold around 7.6% of a sample with 95,000 to 130,000 clones, approximately 82% of them seen once. The V gene is TRBV27, the J gene TRBJ2-7; the match to TRBD1 covers 7 bases. Input material: peripheral blood. The TCR originated in a man between 70 and 80 years old with active or convalescent COVID-19. The CDR3, as DNA: TGTGCCAGCAGTTTCGGGACAGCCCCCTACGAGCAGTACTTC. Translated, it gives CASSFGTAPYEQYF.